A single T cell receptor beta chain is shown here with its context. Its antigen is not known. Treg sorting used a CD4+CD25+CD127-/low gate. Germline CDR1 reads SQVTM; CDR2 reads ANQGSEA. The CDR3 loop spans 19 amino acids. Trimming cost V 7 bases and J 2 bases, with 30 bases left between them. The study, taken as a whole, reports: Whole repertoires were not studied in the larger cohort, only one V-J beta rearrangement.

TCRdb processed the 5' RACE reads anew with MiXCR; each CDR3 protein has one entry. The table includes about 42,000 distinct CDR3 sequences, 20% to 25% detected once. The TCR originated in a female donor with breast cancer. This chain connects TRBV29-1 to TRBJ1-5; D is uncertain. Sequences were obtained from Tregs sorted from blood. Written as DNA, the CDR3 is TGCAGCGCCTGTTGTGATAAGGACCCAGCTTCTACTTGCAATCAGCCCCAGCATTTT. This sequence encodes CSACCDKDPASTCNQPQHF.